The 26 T cell receptor beta chains below all came from one sample that was sequenced in a study of identifying expanded T cells in peripheral blood. Repertoires were generated with immunoSEQ multiplex PCR, while TCRdb's copy carries only in-frame clones and drops some. The profile shows roughly 120,000 clones, about 87% of them singletons. The source material was blood. The receptor source for this set is a person between 18 and 70 years old in good health.

V and J are TRBV4-1 and TRBJ1-4, with TRBD1 matching over 11 bases. The CDR3 extends over 16 amino acids. The junction had 5 bases not matched to a gene; V was cut back by 3 bases and J by 5 bases. Germline V gene sequence: CDR1 MGHRA, CDR2 YSYEKL. CDR3 sequence reads: CASSHRWTGGNEKLFF. CDR3 coding DNA: TGCGCCAGCAGCCACCGTTGGACAGGGGGCAATGAAAAACTGTTTTTT.

The rearrangement joins TRBV7-2 to TRBJ2-3, with no clear D. The V end lost 8 bases, the J end lost 4 bases, and 13 bases lay between the germline ends. The CDR3 is made up of 13 amino acids. Per the germline V gene, CDR1 is SGHTA and CDR2 is FQGNSA. The CDR3 nucleotides read TGTGCCAGCTCCCGGGTAACGCCAGATACGCAGTATTTT. Translating it yields CASSRVTPDTQYF.

The rearrangement joins TRBV5-6 to TRBJ2-3; 10 nucleotides agree with TRBD2. Germline CDR1 SGHDT, CDR2 YYEEEE. V was clipped by 3 bases and J by 9 bases; unmatched bases: 4. The CDR3 covers 13 residues. DNA of the CDR3: TGTGCCAGCAGCTCACCAGCGGGGGGGACGCAGTATTTT. Translated, it gives CASSSPAGGTQYF.

The chain is built from TRBV2 and TRBJ2-3; D is uncertain. Per germline, CDR1 SNHLY and CDR2 FYNNEI. Trimming took 2 bases from V and 0 from J, leaving 12 bases between them. The CDR3 is made up of 16 amino acids. This CDR3 reads CASSETRLPSTDTQYF. The CDR3 DNA is TGTGCCAGCAGTGAAACCCGGCTCCCTAGCACAGATACGCAGTATTTT.

This chain links TRBV7-2 with TRBJ1-6; D call uncertain. V was clipped by 5 bases and J by 9 bases, with 20 bases between them. Germline values: CDR1 SGHTA, CDR2 FQGNSA. The CDR3 totals 16 residues. CDR3 protein: CASSLGRAAPGSPLHF. The CDR3 DNA sequence: TGTGCCAGCAGCCTGGGTCGAGCGGCCCCCGGTTCACCCCTCCACTTT.

The chain combines TRBV29-1 with TRBJ2-5; TRBD2 is a possible D gene (6 bases). Looked up from germline, CDR1 is SQVTM and CDR2 is ANQGSEA. V was shortened by 8 bases and J by 3 bases, with 25 bases between the two germline ends. This CDR3 has 16 residues. In nucleotides, the CDR3 is TGCAGCTTCGAGGACACCAAACTAGCTAATAAAGAGACCCAGTACTTC. Translation gives CSFEDTKLANKETQYF.

This clone was observed a few times. The chain uses TRBV13 and TRBJ2-7; TRBD2 matches 7 bases. Trimming took 7 bases from V and 0 from J; bases not matched to a gene: 6. Germline V CDR1 and CDR2: PRHDT, FYEKMQ (reference sequence). The CDR3 length is 14 residues. CDR3 nucleotide sequence: TGTGCCAGCAAGTCCCGGACTAGCTCCTACGAGCAGTACTTC. This translates into CASKSRTSSYEQYF.

The V call is TRBV6-6, the J call TRBJ1-5; D is perhaps TRBD1 (5 bases). V gave up 6 bases and J gave up 5 bases, with 11 bases separating them. Germline values: CDR1 MNHNY, CDR2 SVGAGI (reference sequence). The CDR3 length is 13 residues. This CDR3 is CASSYQGHQPQHF. In DNA form, the CDR3 reads TGTGCCAGCAGCTACCAGGGTCATCAGCCCCAGCATTTT.

V is TRBV7-2 and J is TRBJ2-3, with 7 bases identical to TRBD1. This CDR3 has 16 amino acids. Per germline, CDR1 SGHTA and CDR2 FQGNSA. V lost 5 bases, J lost 2 bases, and 10 bases stayed unmatched. For the CDR3, the DNA is TGTGCCAGCAGCCCGCTGACAGGGAGAATCACAGATACGCAGTATTTT. Translation: CASSPLTGRITDTQYF.

V and J are TRBV5-1 and TRBJ2-1; 11 bases are shared with TRBD1. The CDR3 is 15 residues long. CDR1 SGHRS and CDR2 YFSETQ come from the germline V gene. Unmatched junction bases numbered 3, after V lost 3 bases and J lost 4 bases. CDR3 region: CASSSGTGGYNEQFF. The CDR3 DNA sequence: TGCGCCAGCAGCTCCGGGACAGGGGGTTACAATGAGCAGTTCTTC. The whole variable domain, remainder taken from reference TRBV5-1 and TRBJ2-1, is KAGVTQTPRYLIKTRGQQVTLSCSPISGHRSVSWYQQTPGQGLQFLFEYFSETQRNKGNFPGRFSGRQFSNSRSEMNVSTLELGDSALYLCASSSGTGGYNEQFFGPGTRLTVL.

About this clone itself: This sequence may be a read error, since a much larger clone differs from it by one base. This sequence joins TRBV19 and TRBJ1-2, with D possibly matching TRBD1 (5 bases). The CDR3 is 16 amino acids. V was clipped by 3 bases and J by 7 bases, with 21 bases between them. Germline V gene lookup returns CDR1 LNHDA and CDR2 SQIVND (reference sequence). CDR3 coding DNA: TGTGCCAGTAGTATTATTGGACACCGGGTGGGTTGTGGCTACACCTTC. This sequence encodes CASSIIGHRVGCGYTF.

The chain joins TRBV30 to TRBJ2-7; maybe TRBD1 (6 bases). V was pared by 5 bases and J by 3 bases, with 11 bases between. This CDR3 region has 12 residues. Germline values: CDR1 GTSNPN, CDR2 SVGIG (reference sequence). The CDR3 nucleotides read TGTGCCTGGGGTCGGACAGACTACGAGCAGTACTTC. It codes for CAWGRTDYEQYF. The full variable domain, rest sourced from reference TRBV30 and TRBJ2-7, is SQTIHQWPATLVQPVGSPLSLECTVEGTSNPNLYWYRQAAGRGLQLLFYSVGIGQISSEVPQNLSASRPQDRQFILSSKKLLLSDSGFYLCAWGRTDYEQYFGPGTRLTVT.

The chain joins TRBV5-1 to TRBJ1-3; TRBD1 might be the D (5 bases). Trimming took 4 bases from V and 0 from J, leaving 14 bases between them. Germline-derived CDR1 and CDR2 are SGHRS and YFSETQ. This CDR3 is built from 16 residues. CDR3 DNA sequence: TGCGCCAGCAGCCCTGGACTGGGGGACTCTGGAAACACCATATATTTT. Translation: CASSPGLGDSGNTIYF.

V usage is TRBV7-2 and J usage is TRBJ1-1; TRBD1 matches at 7 bases. Germline assignment: CDR1 SGHTA and CDR2 FQGNSA. The length of the CDR3 is 16 residues. Trimming removed 1 base from V and 0 bases from J; junction bases left unmatched: 5. CDR3 nucleotides: TGTGCCAGCAGCTTAGGCTCTACAGGGGTGAACACTGAAGCTTTCTTT. Its translation is CASSLGSTGVNTEAFF.

The V and J genes are TRBV28 and TRBJ1-5, with D perhaps matching TRBD1 (5 bases). The germline V gene has CDR1 MDHEN and CDR2 SYDVKM. V lost 7 bases to trimming and J lost 5 bases, with 15 bases between them. This CDR3 has 14 amino acids. Here the CDR3 reads CASTERQSHQPQHF. The CDR3 DNA follows: TGTGCCAGCACCGAAAGACAGTCCCATCAGCCCCAGCATTTT.

The chain couples TRBV11-3 to TRBJ1-6; D uncertain. There are 13 residues in the CDR3. Germline assignment: CDR1 SGHNT and CDR2 YENEEA. The ends were cut back, 5 bases at V and 9 bases at J, with 11 bases in the middle. CDR3 coding DNA: TGTGCCAGCAGCGCGGAATCATTTTCACCCCTCCACTTT. Translating gives CASSAESFSPLHF. Using reference TRBV11-3 and TRBJ1-6 for the parts outside the CDR3, the full variable domain is EAGVVQSPRYKIIEKKQPVAFWCNPISGHNTLYWYLQNLGQGPELLIRYENEEAVDDSQLPKDRFSAERLKGVDSTLKIQPAELGDSAVYLCASSAESFSPLHFGNGTRLTVT.

This chain joins TRBV19 and TRBJ2-1, with TRBD2 matching over 12 bases. This CDR3 has 18 residues. V lost 0 bases, J lost 10 bases, and 13 bases stayed unmatched. Germline V gene sequence: CDR1 LNHDA, CDR2 SQIVND (reference sequence). The CDR3 sequence: CASSIESSGRALPREQFF. Written as DNA, the CDR3 is TGTGCCAGTAGTATAGAGTCTAGCGGGAGGGCCCTCCCCCGCGAGCAGTTCTTC.

The chain combines TRBV5-1 with TRBJ2-3; 11 bases map to TRBD2. This CDR3 has 16 amino acids. CDR1 SGHRS and CDR2 YFSETQ come from the germline V gene. V was clipped by 4 bases and J by 4 bases; unmatched bases: 8. CDR3 protein: CASSNGLAGLADTQYF. CDR3 nucleotide sequence: TGCGCCAGCAGCAATGGACTAGCGGGTTTGGCAGATACGCAGTATTTT.

The genes are TRBV14 and TRBJ2-1, with a possible D match to TRBD1 (6 bases). Germline assignment: CDR1 SGHDN and CDR2 FVKESK. This CDR3 is 16 amino acids long. Trimming cost V 0 bases and J 8 bases, with 17 bases left between them. The CDR3: CASSQDIQGLRDEQFF. The CDR3 region has the DNA TGTGCCAGCAGCCAAGATATACAGGGTCTTAGAGATGAGCAGTTCTTC.

This sequence joins TRBV7-2 and TRBJ2-1; D perhaps matches TRBD2 (6 bases). Looked up from germline, CDR1 is SGHTA and CDR2 is FQGNSA. Trimming shortened V by 4 bases and J by 6 bases, and 19 bases separated the two germline ends. The CDR3 contains 16 residues. CDR3 amino acids: CASSSSVGGQGNEQFF. The CDR3, as DNA: TGTGCCAGCAGCTCCTCAGTGGGAGGTCAGGGCAATGAGCAGTTCTTC.

The chain recombines TRBV7-9 with TRBJ1-1; D remains ambiguous. The CDR3 is made up of 16 amino acids. Germline V lookup: CDR1 SEHNR, CDR2 FQNEAQ (reference sequence). Trimming pared 2 bases from V and 2 bases from J, leaving 15 bases between. The CDR3 loop is CASSLLMGRGNTEAFF. The CDR3 DNA reads TGTGCCAGCAGCTTACTAATGGGCCGGGGTAACACTGAAGCTTTCTTT.

This chain connects TRBV2 to TRBJ1-5, with D perhaps TRBD1 (5 bases). This CDR3 region has 14 residues. Deletions cut 2 bases from V and 5 bases from J, with 10 bases between. Germline values: CDR1 SNHLY, CDR2 FYNNEI. Written as DNA, the CDR3 is TGTGCCAGCAGTGAATCAGGGTGGCATCAGCCCCAGCATTTT. Amino acids: CASSESGWHQPQHF.

This chain connects TRBV19 to TRBJ1-1; D remains unclear. This CDR3 has 16 residues. Trimming took off 7 bases at V and 3 bases at J, with 21 bases between the two ends. Germline V gives CDR1 LNHDA, CDR2 SQIVND (reference sequence). The CDR3: CASTNIGRPGDTEAFF. DNA for the CDR3: TGTGCCAGTACTAATATAGGTCGCCCTGGGGACACTGAAGCTTTCTTT.

This clone occurred a few times. The chain employs TRBV5-5 and TRBJ1-5; 8 bases align to TRBD1. This CDR3 region has 13 residues. The germline V gene has CDR1 SGHKS and CDR2 YYEKEE (reference sequence). Trimming took 7 bases from V and 6 from J; bases not matched to a gene: 6. CDR3 amino acids: CASSGQGAQPQHF. CDR3 nucleotides: TGTGCCAGCTCTGGGCAGGGGGCTCAGCCCCAGCATTTT. Complete variable domain (other parts from reference TRBV5-5 and TRBJ1-5): DAGVTQSPTHLIKTRGQQVTLRCSPISGHKSVSWYQQVLGQGPQFIFQYYEKEERGRGNFPDRFSARQFPNYSSELNVNALLLGDSALYLCASSGQGAQPQHFGDGTRLSIL.

This chain connects TRBV5-1 to TRBJ1-2; D unclear. The CDR3 has 14 residues. From germline, CDR1 is SGHRS and CDR2 YFSETQ. V lost 7 bases and J lost 0, with 13 bases in between. CDR3 amino acids: CASGRTDTNYGYTF. The CDR3 DNA reads as TGCGCCAGCGGGCGGACGGATACTAACTATGGCTACACCTTC.

This clone was detected only a few times. The rearrangement uses TRBV9 and TRBJ2-5, with D perhaps TRBD1 (8 bases). Trimming shortened V by 4 bases and J by 3 bases, and 16 bases separated the two germline ends. The CDR3 is 15 amino acids. CDR1 and CDR2 (germline): SGDLS, YYNGEE. This CDR3 reads CASSPRTGREETQYF. The CDR3 bases are TGTGCCAGCAGCCCCCGGACAGGGAGGGAAGAGACCCAGTACTTC.